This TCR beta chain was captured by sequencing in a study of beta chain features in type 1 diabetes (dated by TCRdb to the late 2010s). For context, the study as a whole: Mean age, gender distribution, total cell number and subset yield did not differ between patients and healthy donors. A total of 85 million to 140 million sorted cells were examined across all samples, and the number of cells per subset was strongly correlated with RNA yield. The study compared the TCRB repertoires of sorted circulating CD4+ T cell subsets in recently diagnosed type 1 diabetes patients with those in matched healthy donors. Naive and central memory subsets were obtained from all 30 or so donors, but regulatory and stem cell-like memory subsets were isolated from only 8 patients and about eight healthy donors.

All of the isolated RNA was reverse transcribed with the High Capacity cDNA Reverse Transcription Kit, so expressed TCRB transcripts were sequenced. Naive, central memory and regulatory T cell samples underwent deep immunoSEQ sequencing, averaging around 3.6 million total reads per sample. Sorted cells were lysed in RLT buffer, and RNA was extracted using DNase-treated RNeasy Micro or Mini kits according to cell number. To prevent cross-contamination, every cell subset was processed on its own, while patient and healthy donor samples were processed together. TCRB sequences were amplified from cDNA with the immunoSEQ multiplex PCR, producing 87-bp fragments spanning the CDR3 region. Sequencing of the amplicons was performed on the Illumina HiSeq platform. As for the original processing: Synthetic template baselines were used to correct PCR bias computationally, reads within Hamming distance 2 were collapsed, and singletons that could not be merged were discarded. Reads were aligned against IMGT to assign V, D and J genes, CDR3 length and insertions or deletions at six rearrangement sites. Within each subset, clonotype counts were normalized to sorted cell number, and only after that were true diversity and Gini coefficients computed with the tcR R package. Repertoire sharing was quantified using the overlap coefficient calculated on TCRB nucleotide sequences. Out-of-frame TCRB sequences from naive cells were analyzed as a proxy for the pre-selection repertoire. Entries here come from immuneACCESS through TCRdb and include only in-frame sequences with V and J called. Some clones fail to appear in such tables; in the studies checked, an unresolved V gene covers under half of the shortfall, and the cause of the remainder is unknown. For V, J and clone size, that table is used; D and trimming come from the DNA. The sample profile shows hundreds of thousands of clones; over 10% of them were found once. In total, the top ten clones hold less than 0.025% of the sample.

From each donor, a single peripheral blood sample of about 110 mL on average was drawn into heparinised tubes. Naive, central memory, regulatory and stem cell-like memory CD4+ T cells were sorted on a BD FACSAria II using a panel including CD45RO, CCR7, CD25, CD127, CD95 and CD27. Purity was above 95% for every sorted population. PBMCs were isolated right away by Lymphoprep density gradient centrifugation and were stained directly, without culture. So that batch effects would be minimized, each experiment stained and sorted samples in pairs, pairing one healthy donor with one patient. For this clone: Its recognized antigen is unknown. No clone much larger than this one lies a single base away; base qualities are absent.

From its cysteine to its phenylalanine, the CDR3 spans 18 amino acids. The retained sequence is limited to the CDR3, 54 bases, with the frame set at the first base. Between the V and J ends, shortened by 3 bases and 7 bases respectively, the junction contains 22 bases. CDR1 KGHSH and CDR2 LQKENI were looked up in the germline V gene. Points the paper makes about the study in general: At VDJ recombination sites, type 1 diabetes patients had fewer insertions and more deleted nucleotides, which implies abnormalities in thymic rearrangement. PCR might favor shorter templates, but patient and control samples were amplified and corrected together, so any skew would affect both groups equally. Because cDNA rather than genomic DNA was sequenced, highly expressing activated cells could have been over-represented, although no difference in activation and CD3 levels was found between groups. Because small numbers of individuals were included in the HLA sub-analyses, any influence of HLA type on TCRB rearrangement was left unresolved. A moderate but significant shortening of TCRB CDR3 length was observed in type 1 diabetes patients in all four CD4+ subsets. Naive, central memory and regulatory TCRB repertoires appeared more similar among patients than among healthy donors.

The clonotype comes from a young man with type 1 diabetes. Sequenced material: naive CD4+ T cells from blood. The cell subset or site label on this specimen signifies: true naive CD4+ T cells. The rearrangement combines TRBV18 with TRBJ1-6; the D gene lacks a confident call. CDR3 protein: CASSPRSHLGSGNSPLHF. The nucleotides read TGTGCCAGCTCACCCCGCTCCCATCTCGGGTCGGGAAATTCACCCCTCCACTTT.